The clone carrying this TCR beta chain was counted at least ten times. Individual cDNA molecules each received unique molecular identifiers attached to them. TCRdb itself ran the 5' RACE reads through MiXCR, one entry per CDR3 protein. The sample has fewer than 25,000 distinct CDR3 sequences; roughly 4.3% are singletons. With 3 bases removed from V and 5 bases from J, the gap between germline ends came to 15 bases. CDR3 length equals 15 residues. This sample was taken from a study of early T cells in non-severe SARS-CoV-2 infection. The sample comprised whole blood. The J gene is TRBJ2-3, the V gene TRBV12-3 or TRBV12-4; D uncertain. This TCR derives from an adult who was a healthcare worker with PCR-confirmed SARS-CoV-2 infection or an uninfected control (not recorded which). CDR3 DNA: TGTGCCAGCAGTTTTGAGATGCTATCAAAAGATACGCAGTATTTT. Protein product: CASSFEMLSKDTQYF.